These 3 T cell receptor beta chains came from one sample sequenced in a study of T cell responses to AZD1222 COVID-19 vaccine. Sequenced by immunoSEQ multiplex PCR; TCRdb stores in-frame clones only, minus some. The sample contains around 95,000 clones, approximately 87% of which appear only once. This material consisted of peripheral blood, taken on day 0 of AZD1222 vaccination. Every receptor here comes from an adult in good health.

This chain links TRBV9 with TRBJ2-6; D is ambiguous. This CDR3 is 13 amino acids long. V gave up 3 bases and J gave up 12 bases, with 13 bases separating them. From germline, CDR1 is SGDLS and CDR2 YYNGEE. CDR3 in amino acids: CASSGVGRGVLTF. DNA of the CDR3: TGTGCCAGCAGCGGAGTGGGCAGAGGCGTCCTGACTTTC.

The chain has TRBV5-6 and TRBJ1-1; the match to TRBD1 covers 7 bases. Germline lookup yields CDR1 SGHDT and CDR2 YYEEEE. The CDR3 sequence is 15 residues long. Trimming took 4 bases from V and 2 from J; bases not matched to a gene: 8. As DNA, the CDR3 is TGTGCCAGCAGCCGACCGGGACAGCAAAACACTGAAGCTTTCTTT. Translated: CASSRPGQQNTEAFF.

The V gene is TRBV6-5, the J gene TRBJ1-3, with D maybe TRBD1 (6 bases). The CDR3 is 15 residues long. The V end lost 9 bases, the J end lost 4 bases, and 19 bases lay between the germline ends. Germline V lookup: CDR1 MNHEY, CDR2 SVGAGI. The CDR3 DNA is TGTGCCAGTTACGGGGGACATTCGTTCGGAAACACCATATATTTT. Translation gives CASYGGHSFGNTIYF.